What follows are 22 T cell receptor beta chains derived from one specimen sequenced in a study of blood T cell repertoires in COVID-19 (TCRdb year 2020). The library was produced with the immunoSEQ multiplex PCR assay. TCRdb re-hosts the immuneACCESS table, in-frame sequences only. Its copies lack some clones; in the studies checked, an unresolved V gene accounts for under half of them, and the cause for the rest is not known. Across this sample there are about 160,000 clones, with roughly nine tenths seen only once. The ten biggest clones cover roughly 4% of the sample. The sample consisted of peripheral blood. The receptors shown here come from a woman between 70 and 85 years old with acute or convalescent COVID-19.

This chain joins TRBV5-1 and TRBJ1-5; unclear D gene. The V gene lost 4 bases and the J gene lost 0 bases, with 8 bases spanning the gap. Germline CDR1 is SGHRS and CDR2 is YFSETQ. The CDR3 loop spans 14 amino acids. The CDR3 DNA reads TGCGCCAGCAGCCCAGGTAGTAGCAATCAGCCCCAGCATTTT. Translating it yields CASSPGSSNQPQHF.

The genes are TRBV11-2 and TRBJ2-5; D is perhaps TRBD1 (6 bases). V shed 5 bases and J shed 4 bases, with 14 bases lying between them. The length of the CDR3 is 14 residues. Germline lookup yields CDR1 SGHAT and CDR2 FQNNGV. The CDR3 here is CASSALQGVETQYF. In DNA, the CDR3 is TGTGCCAGCAGCGCCCTACAGGGTGTAGAGACCCAGTACTTC.

The CDR3 DNA sequence: TGCGCCAGCAGCCAAGAGTTGAGGTCCGGGAGTGGTACAGATACGCAGTATTTT. As protein: CASSQELRSGSGTDTQYF. This chain joins TRBV4-3 and TRBJ2-3; TRBD2 is a possible D gene (6 bases). V lost 0 bases and J lost 3, with 19 bases in between. The CDR3 is 18 residues long. CDR1 is LGHNA and CDR2 is YSLEER in the germline V gene.

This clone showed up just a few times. CDR3 DNA sequence: TGCGCCAGCAGCCAAAACAGGGGGGAGAATGGCTACACCTTC. It specifies CASSQNRGENGYTF. The chain couples TRBV4-1 to TRBJ1-2, with 8 bases fitting TRBD1. The germline CDR1 and CDR2 sequences are MGHRA and YSYEKL. V lost 2 bases to trimming and J lost 6 bases; unmatched junction nucleotides: 5. This CDR3 comprises 14 residues.

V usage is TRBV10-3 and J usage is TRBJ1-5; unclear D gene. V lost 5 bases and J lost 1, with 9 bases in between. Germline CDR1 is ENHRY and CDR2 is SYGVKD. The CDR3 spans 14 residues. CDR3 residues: CAISRDGSNQPQHF. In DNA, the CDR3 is TGTGCCATCAGTAGAGACGGGAGCAATCAGCCCCAGCATTTT.

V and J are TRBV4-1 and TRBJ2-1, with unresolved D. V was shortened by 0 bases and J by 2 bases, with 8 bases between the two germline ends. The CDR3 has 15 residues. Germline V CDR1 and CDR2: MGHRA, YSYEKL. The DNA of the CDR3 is TGCGCCAGCAGCCAAGACCCCACTGCCTACAATGAGCAGTTCTTC. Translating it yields CASSQDPTAYNEQFF.

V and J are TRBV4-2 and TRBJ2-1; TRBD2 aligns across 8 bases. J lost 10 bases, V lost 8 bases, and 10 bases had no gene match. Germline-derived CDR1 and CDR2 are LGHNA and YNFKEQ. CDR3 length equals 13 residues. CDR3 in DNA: TGTGCCAGCGGGACTAGGGTCCCTCGGGAGCAGTTCTTC. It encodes CASGTRVPREQFF.

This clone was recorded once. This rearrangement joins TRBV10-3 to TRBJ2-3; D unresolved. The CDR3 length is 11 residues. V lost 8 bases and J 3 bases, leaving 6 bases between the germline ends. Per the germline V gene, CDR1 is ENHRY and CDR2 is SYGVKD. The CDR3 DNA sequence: TGTGCCATCGCGGCGACAGATACGCAGTATTTT. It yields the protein CAIAATDTQYF.

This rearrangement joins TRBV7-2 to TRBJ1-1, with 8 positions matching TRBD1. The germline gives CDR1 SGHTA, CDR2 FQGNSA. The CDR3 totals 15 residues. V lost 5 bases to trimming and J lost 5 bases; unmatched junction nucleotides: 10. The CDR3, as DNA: TGTGCCAGCAGCATGCCAGGGGGCGAGAGGACTGAAGCTTTCTTT. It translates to CASSMPGGERTEAFF. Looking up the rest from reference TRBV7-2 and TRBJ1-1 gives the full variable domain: GAGVSQSPSNKVTEKGKDVELRCDPISGHTALYWYRQSLGQGLEFLIYFQGNSAPDKSGLPSDRFSAERTGGSVSTLTIQRTQQEDSAVYLCASSMPGGERTEAFFGQGTRLTVV.

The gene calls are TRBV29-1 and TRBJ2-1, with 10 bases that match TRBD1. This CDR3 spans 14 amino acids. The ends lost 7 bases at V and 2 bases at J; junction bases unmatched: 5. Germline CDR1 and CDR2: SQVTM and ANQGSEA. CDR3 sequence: CSGGTGVAYNEQFF. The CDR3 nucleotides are TGCAGCGGAGGGACAGGGGTGGCCTACAATGAGCAGTTCTTC.

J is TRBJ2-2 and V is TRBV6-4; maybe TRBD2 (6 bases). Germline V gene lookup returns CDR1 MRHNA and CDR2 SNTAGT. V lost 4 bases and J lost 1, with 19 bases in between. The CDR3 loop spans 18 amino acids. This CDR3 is CASSATYTEGKNTGELFF. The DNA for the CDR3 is TGTGCCAGCAGTGCGACCTACACGGAGGGGAAGAACACCGGGGAGCTGTTTTTT.

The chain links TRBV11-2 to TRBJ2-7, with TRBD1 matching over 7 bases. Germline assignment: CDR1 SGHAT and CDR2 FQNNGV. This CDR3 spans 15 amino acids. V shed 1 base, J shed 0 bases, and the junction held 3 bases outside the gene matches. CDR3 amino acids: CASSLGWDSSYEQYF. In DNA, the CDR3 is TGTGCCAGCAGCTTAGGCTGGGACAGCTCCTACGAGCAGTACTTC.

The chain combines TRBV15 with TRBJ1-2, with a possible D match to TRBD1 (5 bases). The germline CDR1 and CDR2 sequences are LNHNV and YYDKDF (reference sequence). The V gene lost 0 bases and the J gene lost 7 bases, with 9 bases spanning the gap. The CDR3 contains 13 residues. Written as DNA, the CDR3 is TGTGCCACCAGCAGAGATATCGGGGGTGGCTACACCTTC. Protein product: CATSRDIGGGYTF.

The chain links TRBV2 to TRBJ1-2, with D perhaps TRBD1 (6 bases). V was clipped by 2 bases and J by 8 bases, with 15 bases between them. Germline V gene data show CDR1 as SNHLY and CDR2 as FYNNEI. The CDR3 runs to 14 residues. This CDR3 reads CASSEQRVQGGYTF. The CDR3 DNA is TGTGCCAGCAGTGAACAGAGGGTACAGGGCGGCTACACCTTC.

CDR3 sequence reads: CASSYSTGDTGELFF. The CDR3 nucleotides are TGTGCCAGCAGTTACTCGACAGGGGACACCGGGGAGCTGTTTTTT. The chain is built from TRBV6-2 or TRBV6-3 and TRBJ2-2; 8 bases align to TRBD1. With V trimmed by 0 bases and J by 3 bases, 0 bases remained unmatched. The germline V gene has CDR1 MNHEY and CDR2 SVGEGT. This CDR3 is 15 amino acids long.

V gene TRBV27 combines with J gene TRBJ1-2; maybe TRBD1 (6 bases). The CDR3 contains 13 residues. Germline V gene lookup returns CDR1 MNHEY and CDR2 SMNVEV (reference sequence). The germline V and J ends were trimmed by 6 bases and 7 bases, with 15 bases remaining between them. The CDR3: CASSPRTATGYTF. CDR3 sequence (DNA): TGTGCCAGCAGCCCTCGGACAGCTACTGGCTACACCTTC.

The CDR3 loop is CASSRGLGETQYF. CDR3 sequence (DNA): TGTGCCAGCAGTCGGGGTCTTGGGGAGACCCAGTACTTC. The chain combines TRBV12-3 or TRBV12-4 with TRBJ2-5, with D perhaps matching TRBD2 (5 bases). This CDR3 has 13 amino acids. The V gene lost 5 bases and the J gene lost 5 bases, with 12 bases spanning the gap.

CDR3 sequence reads: CASSYRSNQPQHF. The CDR3 nucleotides are TGTGCCAGCAGCTACAGGAGCAATCAGCCCCAGCATTTT. The chain employs TRBV7-2 and TRBJ1-5, with D tentatively TRBD1 (5 bases). From germline, CDR1 is SGHTA and CDR2 FQGNSA. Between the trimmed V and J ends, which lost 4 bases and 1 base, there was a span of 5 bases. This CDR3 region has 13 residues. Together with reference TRBV7-2 and TRBJ1-5, the CDR3 gives the full variable domain: GAGVSQSPSNKVTEKGKDVELRCDPISGHTALYWYRQSLGQGLEFLIYFQGNSAPDKSGLPSDRFSAERTGGSVSTLTIQRTQQEDSAVYLCASSYRSNQPQHFGDGTRLSIL.

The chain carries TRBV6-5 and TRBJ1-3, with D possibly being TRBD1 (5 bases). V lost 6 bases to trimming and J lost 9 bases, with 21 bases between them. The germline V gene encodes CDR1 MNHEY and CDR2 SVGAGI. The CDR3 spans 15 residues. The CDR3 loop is CASRDTGAGVATIYF. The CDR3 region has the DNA TGTGCCAGCAGAGATACAGGCGCCGGTGTAGCCACCATATATTTT.

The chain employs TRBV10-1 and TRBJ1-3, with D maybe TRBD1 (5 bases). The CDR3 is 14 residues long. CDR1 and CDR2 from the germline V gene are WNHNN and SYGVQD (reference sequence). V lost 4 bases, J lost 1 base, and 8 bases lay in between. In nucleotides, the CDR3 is TGCGCCAGCAGTGCAAGGGGTTCTGGAAACACCATATATTTT. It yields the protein CASSARGSGNTIYF.

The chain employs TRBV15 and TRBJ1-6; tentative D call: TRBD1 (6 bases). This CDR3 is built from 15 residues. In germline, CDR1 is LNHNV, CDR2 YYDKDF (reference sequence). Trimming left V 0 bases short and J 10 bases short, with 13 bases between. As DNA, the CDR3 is TGTGCCACCAGCAGAGATCCGGGGGGCGGCTCACCCCTCCACTTT. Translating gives CATSRDPGGGSPLHF. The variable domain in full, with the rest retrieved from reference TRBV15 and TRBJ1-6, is DAMVIQNPRYQVTQFGKPVTLSCSQTLNHNVMYWYQQKSSQAPKLLFHYYDKDFNNEADTPDNFQSRRPNTSFCFLDIRSPGLGDTAMYLCATSRDPGGGSPLHFGNGTRLTVT.

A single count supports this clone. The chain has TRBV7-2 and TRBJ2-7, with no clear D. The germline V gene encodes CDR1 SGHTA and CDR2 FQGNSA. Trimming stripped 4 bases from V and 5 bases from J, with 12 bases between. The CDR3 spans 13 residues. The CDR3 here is CASSSYLRDEQYF. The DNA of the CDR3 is TGTGCCAGCAGCTCATATCTTAGAGACGAGCAGTACTTC.